These T cell receptor beta chains were read from a single sample in a study of T cell responses to AZD1222 COVID-19 vaccine. Data came from immunoSEQ multiplex PCR; TCRdb stores just in-frame clones and leaves some out. This table holds roughly 200,000 clones, roughly 92% found once. The material sequenced was peripheral blood, taken 28 days after the second AZD1222 dose. The receptors were gathered from an adult who received the AZD1222 COVID-19 vaccine. CDR3s include the opening cysteine and the closing phenylalanine or tryptophan. The order of the fields is CDR3 length, D gene, V gene, J gene, clone size, CDR3 DNA, CDR3 protein. The D gene is left open where the match is weak. Rows may omit the clone size; those that give it use once, few, many or a size class.

>15|TRBD2|TRBV9|TRBJ2-5|.
TGTGCCAGCAGCGCCCGGACTAGCGGGAAGGAGACCCAGTACTTC
CASSARTSGKETQYF
>14|.|TRBV19|TRBJ1-4|.
TGTGCCAGTAAAGACGGCGCAACTAATGAAAAACTGTTTTTT
CASKDGATNEKLFF
>14|TRBD2|TRBV3-1/TRBV3-2|TRBJ2-3|.
TGTGCCAGCAGCCTTAGCGGGAGCGCAGATACGCAGTATTTT
CASSLSGSADTQYF
>16|.|TRBV28|TRBJ1-2|.
TGTGCCAGCAGTTTCCAAAGAAGGGAGAGGACTTATGGCTACACCTTC
CASSFQRRERTYGYTF
>14|.|TRBV2|TRBJ2-7|.
TGTGCCAGCAGTGAACGACTAGTTCTAAACGAGCAGTACTTC
CASSERLVLNEQYF
>13|TRBD2|TRBV6-4|TRBJ2-3|.
TGTGCCAGCAGTGACTCGACTAGCGGCCCACAGTATTTT
CASSDSTSGPQYF
>14|.|TRBV28|TRBJ1-4|once
TGTGCCAGCACCGAGGGGACAACTAATGAAAAACTGTTTTTT
CASTEGTTNEKLFF
>15|TRBD2|TRBV4-1|TRBJ2-7|.
TGCGCCAGCAGCCTGACGGGACTAGCGGCCTACGAGCAGTACTTC
CASSLTGLAAYEQYF
>16|TRBD1|TRBV3-1/TRBV3-2|TRBJ1-2|.
TGTGCCAGCAGGCCCTACTCACAGGGGGCTAACTATGGCTACACCTTC
CASRPYSQGANYGYTF
>13|TRBD1|TRBV7-9|TRBJ1-2|.
TGTGCCAGCAGGACGGACAGGGAAGGTGGCTACACCTTC
CASRTDREGGYTF
>16|.|TRBV18|TRBJ1-2|.
TGTGCCAGCTCACCAAGCAGGGTTGAATCCTTCTATGGCTACACCTTC
CASSPSRVESFYGYTF
>17|TRBD1|TRBV28|TRBJ2-2|once
TGTGCCAGCAGTTTAGGCGGACAGGGGTCATTCACCGGGGAGCTGTTTTTT
CASSLGGQGSFTGELFF
>15|.|TRBV5-4|TRBJ2-2|.
TGTGCCAGCAGTCGGGGGCAGGGGGGAACCGGGGAGCTGTTTTTT
CASSRGQGGTGELFF
>21|.|TRBV27|TRBJ2-3|.
TGTGCCAGCAGTCCACAGAGAAACAGGGGGACTACGATAAGGGGAAGGAATACGCAGTATTTT
CASSPQRNRGTTIRGRNTQYF
>13|.|TRBV3-1/TRBV3-2|TRBJ2-7|.
TGTGCCAGCAGCCCCGGGACCGACTACGAGCAGTACTTC
CASSPGTDYEQYF
>14|.|TRBV5-1|TRBJ1-1|once
TGCGCCAGCAGCCCCAGACAGATTGGCCCTGAAGCTTTCTTT
CASSPRQIGPEAFF
>14|TRBD2|TRBV7-3|TRBJ2-1|.
TGTGCCAGCAGCTTGTCTAGCGGGAACAATGAGCAGTTCTTC
CASSLSSGNNEQFF
>14|.|TRBV7-9|TRBJ1-4|.
TGTGCCAGCAGCTTCAGAGGGTCTAATGAAAAACTGTTTTTT
CASSFRGSNEKLFF
>13|.|TRBV27|TRBJ2-5|.
TGTGCCAGCAGTCGGACAGTCCAAGAGACCCAGTACTTC
CASSRTVQETQYF
>13|.|TRBV7-3|TRBJ2-2|.
TGTGCCAGCAGCCCTAGAGGGTCCGGGGAGCTGTTTTTT
CASSPRGSGELFF
>13|.|TRBV2|TRBJ1-1|.
TGTGCCAGCAGTTCAGGGGTATACACTGAAGCTTTCTTT
CASSSGVYTEAFF
>11|.|TRBV6-5|TRBJ1-1|.
TGTGCCAGCTTCCGGAACACTGAAGCTTTCTTT
CASFRNTEAFF
>17|TRBD2|TRBV5-1|TRBJ2-1|few
TGCGCCAGCAGCTTTTGGTTAGCGGGAGGCTCCTACAATGAGCAGTTCTTC
CASSFWLAGGSYNEQFF
>14|.|TRBV14|TRBJ2-2|.
TGTGCCAGCAGCCAACAGGTGAACACCGGGGAGCTGTTTTTT
CASSQQVNTGELFF
>17|TRBD2|TRBV4-2|TRBJ2-1|once
TGTGCCAGCAGCCAAGATGTGGGACTACTTTCTTACAATGAGCAGTTCTTC
CASSQDVGLLSYNEQFF
>13|.|TRBV6-5|TRBJ2-2|.
TGTGCCAGCAGTACCAAGAACACCGGGGAGCTGTTTTTT
CASSTKNTGELFF
>14|.|TRBV18|TRBJ1-5|.
TGTGCCAGCTCCCCGGGACGGGACAATCAGCCCCAGCATTTT
CASSPGRDNQPQHF
>13|.|TRBV28|TRBJ2-1|.
TGTGCCAGCAGGGAAGGGTTTGCTGCTGAGCAGTTCTTC
CASREGFAAEQFF
>16|.|TRBV4-2|TRBJ2-1|.
TGTGCCAGCAGCCAAGAAGGGCAGAACTCCTACAATGAGCAGTTCTTC
CASSQEGQNSYNEQFF
>15|.|TRBV6-5|TRBJ2-1|.
TGTGCCAGCAGCGGGTGGGGAGCGGCCGAGAATGAGCAGTTCTTC
CASSGWGAAENEQFF
>15|TRBD1|TRBV19|TRBJ1-6|.
TGTGCCAGTAGACTCGAGGGACAGGGAAAATCACCCCTCCACTTT
CASRLEGQGKSPLHF
>16|.|TRBV4-1|TRBJ2-7|.
TGCGCCAGCAGCCAAGATGGCGGCGGGTACTCCTACGAGCAGTACTTC
CASSQDGGGYSYEQYF
>13|.|TRBV7-3|TRBJ1-1|once
TGTGCCAGCAGCTTAAAGAATCAGGCGAGAGCTTTCTTT
CASSLKNQARAFF